This T cell receptor (beta chain) appears in the sequencing data of a study of T cells after yellow fever vaccination. MiXCR, run by TCRdb on the 5' RACE reads, gives a single entry per CDR3 protein. The sample consists of 150,000 to 200,000 distinct CDR3 sequences, 9.5% to 12% of them appearing once. A note on this clonotype: Its antigen is still unknown.

The study's findings and limits: When the response was secondary, it was weaker but reached its peak faster, day 5 versus 15. There was a small share of clonotypes that showed up in both the CD4 and CD8 compartments.

The CDR3 covers 14 residues. Trimming pared 5 bases from V and 0 bases from J, leaving 10 bases between. Germline V gene sequence: CDR1 SEHNR, CDR2 FQNEAQ (reference sequence). The chain employs TRBV7-9 and TRBJ1-1; D is unresolved. The source is a man aged 18 to 30 who received the YFV17D yellow fever vaccine. The material sequenced was CD8+ T cells sorted from PBMCs, taken 15 days after the yellow fever booster vaccination. CDR3 sequence: CASSLLGMNTEAFF. CDR3 in DNA: TGTGCCAGCAGCCTCCTAGGGATGAACACTGAAGCTTTCTTT.